The T cell receptor (beta chain) described here comes from a study of shared clonotypes between healthy human individuals. Concerning this clone itself: Antigen: not known.

V lost 0 bases to trimming and J lost 1 base; unmatched junction nucleotides: 4. Per germline, CDR1 SGDLS and CDR2 YYNGEE. CDR3 length: 15 residues. The naive CD8 fraction comprised CD45RO-negative cells positively selected for CCR7 and excluded terminally differentiated effector memory CD45RA+ cells. For each subset, genomic DNA was distributed in equal portions over several immunoSEQ plates. The data were produced by immunoSEQ multiplex PCR, yet TCRdb's version contains in-frame clones alone and is incomplete. The sample shows around 2,100,000 clones, 85% to 95% of them seen only once. Whole-study results and caveats: Relative to memory subsets, naive subsets generally showed larger estimated richness.

This clonotype was sampled from a man aged 18-30 years in good health. V gene TRBV9 combines with J gene TRBJ2-7; 7 positions match TRBD2. Sequenced sample: naive CD8+ T cells sorted from blood. CDR3 in DNA: TGTGCCAGCAGCGTAGCGGGACTAACGTCCTACGAGCAGTACTTC. Translation gives CASSVAGLTSYEQYF.